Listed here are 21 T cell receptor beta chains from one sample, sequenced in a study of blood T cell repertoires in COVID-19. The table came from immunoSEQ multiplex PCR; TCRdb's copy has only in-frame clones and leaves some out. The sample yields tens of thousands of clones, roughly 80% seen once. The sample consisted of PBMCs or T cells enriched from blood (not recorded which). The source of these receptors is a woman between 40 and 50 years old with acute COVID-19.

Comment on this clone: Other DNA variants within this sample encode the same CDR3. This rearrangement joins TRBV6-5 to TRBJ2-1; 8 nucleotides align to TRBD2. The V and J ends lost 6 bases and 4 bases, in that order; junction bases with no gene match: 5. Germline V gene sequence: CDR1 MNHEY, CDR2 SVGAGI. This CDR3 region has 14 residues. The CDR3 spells CASSTSGTYNEQFF. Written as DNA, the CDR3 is TGTGCCAGCAGCACTAGCGGTACTTACAATGAGCAGTTCTTC.

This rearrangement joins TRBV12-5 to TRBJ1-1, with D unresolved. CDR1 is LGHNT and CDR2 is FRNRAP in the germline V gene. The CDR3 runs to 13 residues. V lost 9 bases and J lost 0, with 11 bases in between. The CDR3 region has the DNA TGTGCTAGCTCTTGGGCGTTGAACACTGAAGCTTTCTTT. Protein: CASSWALNTEAFF.

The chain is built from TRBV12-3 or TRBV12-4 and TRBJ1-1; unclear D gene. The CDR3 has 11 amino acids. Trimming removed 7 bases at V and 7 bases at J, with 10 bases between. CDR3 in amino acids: CASTRGYEAFF. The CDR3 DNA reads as TGTGCCAGCACCCGAGGGTATGAAGCTTTCTTT.

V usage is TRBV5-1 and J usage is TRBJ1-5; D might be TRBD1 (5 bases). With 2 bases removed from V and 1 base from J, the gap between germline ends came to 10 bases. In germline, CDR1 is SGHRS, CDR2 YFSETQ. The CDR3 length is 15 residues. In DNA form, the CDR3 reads TGCGCCAGCAGCTTTGGTGGGGGGAGCAATCAGCCCCAGCATTTT. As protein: CASSFGGGSNQPQHF.

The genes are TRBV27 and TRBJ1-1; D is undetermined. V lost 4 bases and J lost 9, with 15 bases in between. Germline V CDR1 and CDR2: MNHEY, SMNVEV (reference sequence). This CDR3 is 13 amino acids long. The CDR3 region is CASSSSRAPKAFF. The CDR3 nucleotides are TGTGCCAGCAGTTCCTCGAGGGCGCCTAAAGCTTTCTTT.

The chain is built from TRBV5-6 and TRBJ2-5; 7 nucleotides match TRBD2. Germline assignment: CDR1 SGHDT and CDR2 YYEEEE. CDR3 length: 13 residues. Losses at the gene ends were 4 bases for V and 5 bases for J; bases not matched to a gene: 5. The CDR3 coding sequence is TGTGCCAGCAGCCCTCCCGGGGGGGAGACCCAGTACTTC. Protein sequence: CASSPPGGETQYF.

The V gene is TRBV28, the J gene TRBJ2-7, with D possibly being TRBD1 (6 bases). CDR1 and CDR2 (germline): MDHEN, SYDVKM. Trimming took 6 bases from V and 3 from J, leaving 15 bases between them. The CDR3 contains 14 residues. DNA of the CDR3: TGTGCCAGCAGCACGACAGGCGGCAACTACGAGCAGTACGTC. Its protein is CASSTTGGNYEQYV.

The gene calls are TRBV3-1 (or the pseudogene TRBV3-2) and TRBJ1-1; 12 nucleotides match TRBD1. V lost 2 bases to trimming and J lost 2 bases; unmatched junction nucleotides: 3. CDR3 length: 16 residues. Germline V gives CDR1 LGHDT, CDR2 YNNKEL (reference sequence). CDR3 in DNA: TGTGCCAGCAGCCAAAGGGGACAGGGGGCAAACACTGAAGCTTTCTTT. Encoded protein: CASSQRGQGANTEAFF.

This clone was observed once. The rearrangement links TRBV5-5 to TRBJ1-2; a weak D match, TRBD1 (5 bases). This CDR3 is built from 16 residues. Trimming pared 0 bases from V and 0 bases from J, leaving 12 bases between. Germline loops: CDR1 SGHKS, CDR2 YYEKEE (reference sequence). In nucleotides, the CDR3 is TGTGCCAGCAGCTTGGCGGTAGACAGAGCTAACTATGGCTACACCTTC. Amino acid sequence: CASSLAVDRANYGYTF.

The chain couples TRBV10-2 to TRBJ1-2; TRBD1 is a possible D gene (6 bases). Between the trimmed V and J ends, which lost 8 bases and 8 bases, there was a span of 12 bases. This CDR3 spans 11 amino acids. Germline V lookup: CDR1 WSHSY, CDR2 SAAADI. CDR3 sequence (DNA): TGCGCCAGCGAAGGGGGTGCGGGCTACACCTTC. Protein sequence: CASEGGAGYTF.

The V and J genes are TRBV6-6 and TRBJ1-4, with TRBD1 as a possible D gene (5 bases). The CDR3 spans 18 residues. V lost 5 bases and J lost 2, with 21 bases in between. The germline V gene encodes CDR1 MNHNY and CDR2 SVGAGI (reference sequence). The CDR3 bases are TGTGCCAGCAGTCCCCTTCGGACGGGGGACGGGACTAATGAAAAACTGTTTTTT. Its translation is CASSPLRTGDGTNEKLFF.

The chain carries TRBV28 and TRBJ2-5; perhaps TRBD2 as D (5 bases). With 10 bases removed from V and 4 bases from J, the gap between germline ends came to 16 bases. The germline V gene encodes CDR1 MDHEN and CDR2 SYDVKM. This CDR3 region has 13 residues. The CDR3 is CATRSPGVETQYF. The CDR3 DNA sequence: TGTGCCACCAGGTCGCCCGGGGTAGAGACCCAGTACTTC.

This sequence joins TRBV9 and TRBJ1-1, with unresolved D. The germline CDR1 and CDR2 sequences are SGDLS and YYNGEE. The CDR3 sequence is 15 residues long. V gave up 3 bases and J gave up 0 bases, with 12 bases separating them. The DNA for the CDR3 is TGTGCCAGCAGCGGGTCTCTCGGGATGAACACTGAAGCTTTCTTT. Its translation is CASSGSLGMNTEAFF.

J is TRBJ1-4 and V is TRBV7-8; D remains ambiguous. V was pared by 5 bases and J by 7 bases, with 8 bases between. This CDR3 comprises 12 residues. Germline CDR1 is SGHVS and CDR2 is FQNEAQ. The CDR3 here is CASSPRGEKLFF. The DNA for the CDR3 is TGTGCCAGCAGCCCCCGAGGTGAAAAACTGTTTTTT.

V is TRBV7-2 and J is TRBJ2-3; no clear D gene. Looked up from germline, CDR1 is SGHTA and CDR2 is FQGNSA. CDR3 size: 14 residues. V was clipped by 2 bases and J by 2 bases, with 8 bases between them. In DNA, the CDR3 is TGTGCCAGCAGCTTATCCAGGTCCACAGATACGCAGTATTTT. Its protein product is CASSLSRSTDTQYF. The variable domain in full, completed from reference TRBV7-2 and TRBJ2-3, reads GAGVSQSPSNKVTEKGKDVELRCDPISGHTALYWYRQSLGQGLEFLIYFQGNSAPDKSGLPSDRFSAERTGGSVSTLTIQRTQQEDSAVYLCASSLSRSTDTQYFGPGTRLTVL.

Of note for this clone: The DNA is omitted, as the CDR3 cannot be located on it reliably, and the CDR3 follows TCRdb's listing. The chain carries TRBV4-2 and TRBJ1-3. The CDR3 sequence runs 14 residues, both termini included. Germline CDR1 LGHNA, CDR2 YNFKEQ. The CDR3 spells CASSQVGAGNTTYF.

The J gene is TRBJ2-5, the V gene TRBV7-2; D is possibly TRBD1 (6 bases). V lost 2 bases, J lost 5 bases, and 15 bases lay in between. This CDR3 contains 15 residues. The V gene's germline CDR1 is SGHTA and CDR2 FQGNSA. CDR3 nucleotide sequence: TGTGCCAGCAGCTTAACCCAGGGGTTGTGGGAGACCCAGTACTTC. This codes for CASSLTQGLWETQYF.

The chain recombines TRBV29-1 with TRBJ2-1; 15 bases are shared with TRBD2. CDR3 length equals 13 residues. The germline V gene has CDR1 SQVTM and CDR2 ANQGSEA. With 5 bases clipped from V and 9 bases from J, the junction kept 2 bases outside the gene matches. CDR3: CSVWTSGRVEQFF. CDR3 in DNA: TGCAGCGTTTGGACTAGCGGGAGGGTTGAGCAGTTCTTC.

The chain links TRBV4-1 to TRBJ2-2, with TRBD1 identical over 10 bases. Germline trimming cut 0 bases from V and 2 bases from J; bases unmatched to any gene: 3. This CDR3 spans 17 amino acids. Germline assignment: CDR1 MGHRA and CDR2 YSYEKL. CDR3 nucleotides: TGCGCCAGCAGCCAAGACAGGACAGGGGGAAACACCGGGGAGCTGTTTTTT. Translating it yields CASSQDRTGGNTGELFF.

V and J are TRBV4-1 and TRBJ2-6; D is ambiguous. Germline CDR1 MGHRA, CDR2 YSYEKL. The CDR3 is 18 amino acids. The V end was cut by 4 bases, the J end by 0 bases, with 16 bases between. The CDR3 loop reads CASSPLRPILSGANVLTF. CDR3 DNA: TGCGCCAGCAGCCCCCTCAGGCCAATACTCTCTGGGGCCAACGTCCTGACTTTC.

Here the CDR3 DNA reads TGTGCCAGCAGAGTTGACAGGGGCCACGAGCAGTACGTC. Amino acids: CASRVDRGHEQYV. The chain carries TRBV6-5 and TRBJ2-7, with 8 bases identical to TRBD1. The germline V gene encodes CDR1 MNHEY and CDR2 SVGAGI. J lost 5 bases, V lost 6 bases, and 6 bases had no gene match. The CDR3 extends over 13 amino acids.